The 19 T cell receptor beta chains reported below all come from one sample, sequenced in a study of CD8+ T cells in alopecia areata. Sequencing used cDNA as its template, made by extracting RNA and reverse transcribing it. Profiling relied on immunoSEQ multiplex PCR, and the TCRdb table lists in-frame clones only, not all of them. Of some 180,000 clones in the sample, roughly 46% were seen once. Treatment meaning: oral pan-JAK inhibitor, 5-10 mg twice daily. The sequenced sample was CD8+ T cells sorted from blood, obtained around week 54, from a patient treated with tofacitinib. These receptors were obtained from a human donor with alopecia areata.

The rearrangement joins TRBV29-1 to TRBJ1-2, with D possibly being TRBD1 (6 bases). This CDR3 region has 14 residues. Trimming left V 0 bases short and J 6 bases short, with 14 bases between. Germline V gene lookup returns CDR1 SQVTM and CDR2 ANQGSEA. As DNA, the CDR3 is TGCAGCGTTGAAGATCTCTCGGGGGCTAATGGCTACACCTTC. The encoded protein is CSVEDLSGANGYTF.

The rearrangement uses TRBV27 and TRBJ1-6, with a weak D call TRBD1 (5 bases). This CDR3 has 19 amino acids. V lost 2 bases, J lost 0 bases, and 17 bases lay in between. Germline CDR1 is MNHEY and CDR2 is SMNVEV (reference sequence). The CDR3 protein is CASSLRFRAPSSYNSPLHF. As DNA, the CDR3 is TGTGCCAGCAGTTTACGGTTCAGGGCCCCCAGCTCCTATAATTCACCCCTCCACTTT.

This clone was picked up one time. This sequence joins TRBV27 and TRBJ2-4, with a tentative D call TRBD1 (6 bases). CDR1 is MNHEY and CDR2 is SMNVEV in the germline V gene (reference sequence). This CDR3 is built from 15 residues. The V end was cut by 5 bases, the J end by 8 bases, with 19 bases between. CDR3: CASSLGLTNRDIQYF. In DNA form, the CDR3 reads TGTGCCAGCAGTCTCGGATTAACAAACAGGGACATTCAGTACTTC.

The chain has TRBV30 and TRBJ1-2; the D is unclear. This CDR3 contains 12 residues. Trimming stripped 0 bases from V and 6 bases from J, with 8 bases between. Germline-derived CDR1 and CDR2 are GTSNPN and SVGIG (reference sequence). CDR3 protein: CAWSVGIDGYTF. CDR3 sequence (DNA): TGTGCCTGGAGTGTAGGGATCGATGGCTACACCTTC. The whole variable domain, remainder taken from reference TRBV30 and TRBJ1-2, is SQTIHQWPATLVQPVGSPLSLECTVEGTSNPNLYWYRQAAGRGLQLLFYSVGIGQISSEVPQNLSASRPQDRQFILSSKKLLLSDSGFYLCAWSVGIDGYTFGSGTRLTVV.

The chain has TRBV5-1 and TRBJ2-3, with 7 bases identical to TRBD2. The CDR3 is 16 residues long. The V and J ends lost 0 bases and 2 bases, in that order; junction bases with no gene match: 6. Germline values: CDR1 SGHRS, CDR2 YFSETQ. The CDR3 DNA follows: TGCGCCAGCAGCTTGGATGGCGGGAGCACCACAGATACGCAGTATTTT. The encoded protein is CASSLDGGSTTDTQYF.

This chain uses TRBV6-1 with TRBJ2-3; no clear D. Germline values: CDR1 MNHNS, CDR2 SASEGT. The CDR3 has 12 amino acids. V dropped 3 bases and J dropped 3 bases, with 4 bases sitting between them. The CDR3 loop reads CASSELTDTQYF. The CDR3 DNA follows: TGTGCCAGCAGTGAGTTGACAGATACGCAGTATTTT.

The V gene is TRBV7-9, the J gene TRBJ2-7; 7 bases align to TRBD1. After removal of 5 bases from V and 3 bases from J, the junction contained 7 bases not matched to a gene. There are 14 residues in the CDR3. Germline CDR1 SEHNR, CDR2 FQNEAQ (reference sequence). DNA of the CDR3: TGTGCCAGCAGCCCCGGGACAGAGGGCTACGAGCAGTACTTC. Its protein is CASSPGTEGYEQYF.

This clone appeared a few times. CDR3 sequence: CASSRGQGETGELFF. In DNA, the CDR3 is TGCGCCAGCAGCCGAGGACAGGGGGAAACCGGGGAGCTGTTTTTT. J is TRBJ2-2 and V is TRBV5-1; TRBD1 matches 10 bases. Per germline, CDR1 SGHRS and CDR2 YFSETQ. This CDR3 spans 15 amino acids. J lost 5 bases, V lost 4 bases, and 5 bases had no gene match.

This clone was picked up a small number of times. The chain uses TRBV29-1 and TRBJ2-7, with 9 positions matching TRBD1. The junction had 5 bases not matched to a gene; V was cut back by 5 bases and J by 3 bases. The CDR3 totals 13 residues. The germline CDR1 and CDR2 sequences are SQVTM and ANQGSEA. CDR3 coding DNA: TGCAGCGTTCTGGGACAGGGCCTCTACGAGCAGTACTTC. It codes for CSVLGQGLYEQYF.

The CDR3 protein is CASSLRDGRSYEQYF. The CDR3 DNA follows: TGTGCCAGCAGCCTCCGGGACGGCCGGTCGTACGAGCAGTACTTC. This rearrangement joins TRBV13 to TRBJ2-7; D tentatively reads TRBD1 or TRBD2 (5 bases each). From germline, CDR1 is PRHDT and CDR2 FYEKMQ (reference sequence). The CDR3 is 15 amino acids. The V end was cut by 5 bases, the J end by 4 bases, with 18 bases between.

The chain combines TRBV30 with TRBJ1-3; D is uncertain. The V and J ends lost 2 bases and 2 bases respectively, with 7 bases between them. CDR1 and CDR2 (germline): GTSNPN, SVGIG (reference sequence). The CDR3 spans 13 residues. The CDR3 sequence: CAWSLGTGNTIYF. Written as DNA, the CDR3 is TGTGCCTGGAGTTTAGGGACTGGAAACACCATATATTTT.

The V gene is TRBV9, the J gene TRBJ2-2; TRBD1 aligns across 7 bases. CDR1 and CDR2 (germline): SGDLS, YYNGEE. Losses at the gene ends were 4 bases for V and 2 bases for J; bases not matched to a gene: 8. The CDR3 sequence is 16 residues long. The chain's CDR3 is CASSQINRGNTGELFF. In DNA, the CDR3 is TGTGCCAGCAGCCAGATAAACAGGGGAAACACCGGGGAGCTGTTTTTT. Full variable domain (rest looked up from reference TRBV9 and TRBJ2-2): DSGVTQTPKHLITATGQRVTLRCSPRSGDLSVYWYQQSLDQGLQFLIQYYNGEERAKGNILERFSAQQFPDLHSELNLSSLELGDSALYFCASSQINRGNTGELFFGEGSRLTVL.

This chain joins TRBV29-1 and TRBJ1-1; possibly TRBD1 for D (5 bases). Germline V CDR1 and CDR2: SQVTM, ANQGSEA. The CDR3 spans 12 residues. V was clipped by 2 bases and J by 6 bases, with 10 bases between them. CDR3: CSVEQGRAEAFF. Written as DNA, the CDR3 is TGCAGCGTTGAACAGGGAAGGGCTGAAGCTTTCTTT.

The CDR3 region is CASSYNAGVRTEAFF. As DNA, the CDR3 is TGTGCCAGCAGTTACAATGCGGGGGTACGGACTGAAGCTTTCTTT. The chain employs TRBV6-5 and TRBJ1-1; D possibly corresponds to TRBD1 (5 bases). This CDR3 comprises 15 residues. The V end lost 2 bases, the J end lost 5 bases, and 15 bases lay between the germline ends. Germline CDR1 and CDR2: MNHEY and SVGAGI.

This clone was found a few times. The chain employs TRBV27 and TRBJ2-4; D gene ambiguous. Germline V CDR1 and CDR2: MNHEY, SMNVEV (reference sequence). The CDR3 consists of 14 residues. V was pared by 6 bases and J by 0 bases, with 9 bases between. The CDR3 bases are TGTGCCAGCAGGGCCAGGCTAGCCAAAAACATTCAGTACTTC. It is translated as CASRARLAKNIQYF.

The DNA for the CDR3 is TGTGCCAGCAGTTTCGGAGGGGAAAAACTGTTTTTT. Amino acid sequence: CASSFGGEKLFF. The V call is TRBV27, the J call TRBJ1-4; D is ambiguous. The V end was cut by 3 bases, the J end by 8 bases, with 7 bases between. The CDR3 extends over 12 amino acids. The germline CDR1 and CDR2 sequences are MNHEY and SMNVEV (reference sequence).

The chain carries TRBV7-9 and TRBJ2-1; a weak D match, TRBD2 (7 bases). The V end was cut by 7 bases, the J end by 8 bases, with 21 bases between. This CDR3 is 15 amino acids long. The germline CDR1 and CDR2 sequences are SEHNR and FQNEAQ (reference sequence). The CDR3 reads CASTSGGRTRDEQFF. In DNA, the CDR3 is TGTGCCAGCACTTCGGGGGGCCGTACCCGGGATGAGCAGTTCTTC.

The DNA for the CDR3 is TGTGCCTGGAGTCCTAGGGTTGGCTACGAGCAGTACTTC. As protein: CAWSPRVGYEQYF. The rearrangement uses TRBV30 and TRBJ2-7; D call uncertain. Trimming took off 2 bases at V and 3 bases at J, with 11 bases between the two ends. The CDR3 loop spans 13 amino acids. Germline V CDR1 and CDR2: GTSNPN, SVGIG (reference sequence). The full variable domain, rest sourced from reference TRBV30 and TRBJ2-7, is SQTIHQWPATLVQPVGSPLSLECTVEGTSNPNLYWYRQAAGRGLQLLFYSVGIGQISSEVPQNLSASRPQDRQFILSSKKLLLSDSGFYLCAWSPRVGYEQYFGPGTRLTVT.

This chain links TRBV30 with TRBJ2-7; D is undetermined. Germline V gene lookup returns CDR1 GTSNPN and CDR2 SVGIG (reference sequence). The CDR3 spans 13 residues. V lost 3 bases and J lost 0, with 9 bases in between. The CDR3 DNA is TGTGCCTGGAGAACCGGTAGCTCCTACGAGCAGTACTTC. Its protein product is CAWRTGSSYEQYF.